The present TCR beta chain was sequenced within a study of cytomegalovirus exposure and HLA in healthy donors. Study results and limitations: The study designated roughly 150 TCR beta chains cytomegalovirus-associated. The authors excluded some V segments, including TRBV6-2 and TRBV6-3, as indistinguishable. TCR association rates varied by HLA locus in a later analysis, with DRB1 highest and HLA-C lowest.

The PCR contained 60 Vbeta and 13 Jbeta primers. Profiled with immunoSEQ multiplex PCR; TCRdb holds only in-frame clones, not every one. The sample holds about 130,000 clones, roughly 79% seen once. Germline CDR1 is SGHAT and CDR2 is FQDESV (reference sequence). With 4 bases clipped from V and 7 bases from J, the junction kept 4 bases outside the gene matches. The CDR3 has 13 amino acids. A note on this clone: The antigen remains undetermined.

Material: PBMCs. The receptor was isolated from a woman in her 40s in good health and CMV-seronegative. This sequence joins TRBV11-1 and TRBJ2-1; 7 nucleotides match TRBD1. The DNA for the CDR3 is TGTGCCAGCAGCTCACGACAGGGAAATGAGCAGTTCTTC. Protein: CASSSRQGNEQFF.